The 21 T cell receptor beta chains below were found in one sample sequenced in a study of blood T cell repertoires in COVID-19. Sequencing was performed with immunoSEQ multiplex PCR; in TCRdb, only in-frame clones are kept and a portion is missing. The data show under 250,000 clones, around 84% seen once. Sequencing was performed on peripheral blood. These receptors originate from a woman aged 40 to 50 who had recovered from COVID-19.

This chain joins TRBV19 and TRBJ2-5, with TRBD2 matching over 7 bases. Per the germline V gene, CDR1 is LNHDA and CDR2 is SQIVND (reference sequence). The CDR3 is 14 residues long. Unmatched junction bases numbered 1, after V lost 3 bases and J lost 0 bases. CDR3 in amino acids: CASSIGGYQETQYF. CDR3 DNA sequence: TGTGCCAGTAGTATCGGGGGGTACCAAGAGACCCAGTACTTC. The full variable domain, rest sourced from reference TRBV19 and TRBJ2-5, is DGGITQSPKYLFRKEGQNVTLSCEQNLNHDAMYWYRQDPGQGLRLIYYSQIVNDFQKGDIAEGYSVSREKKESFPLTVTSAQKNPTAFYLCASSIGGYQETQYFGPGTRLLVL.

This clone qualifies as medium-sized (0.01 to 0.1%). This chain joins TRBV7-9 and TRBJ1-5; TRBD1 agrees at 11 bases. Germline V gene sequence: CDR1 SEHNR, CDR2 FQNEAQ (reference sequence). V lost 5 bases, J lost 6 bases, and 3 bases stayed unmatched. The CDR3 is 14 amino acids. The CDR3 loop reads CASSVGQGAQPQHF. In DNA, the CDR3 is TGTGCCAGCAGCGTCGGACAGGGGGCTCAGCCCCAGCATTTT.

CDR3: CASSFQGAALGNSPLHF. CDR3 DNA: TGTGCCAGCAGCTTTCAGGGGGCCGCCCTTGGGAATTCACCCCTCCACTTT. The chain uses TRBV5-4 and TRBJ1-6; the match to TRBD1 covers 8 bases. V lost 2 bases, J lost 7 bases, and 11 bases stayed unmatched. This CDR3 is built from 17 residues. Germline-derived CDR1 and CDR2 are SGHNT and YYREEE (reference sequence). Drawing the rest from reference TRBV5-4 and TRBJ1-6, the complete variable domain is ETGVTQSPTHLIKTRGQQVTLRCSSQSGHNTVSWYQQALGQGPQFIFQYYREEENGRGNFPPRFSGLQFPNYSSELNVNALELDDSALYLCASSFQGAALGNSPLHFGNGTRLTVT.

This clone was seen just once. The V call is TRBV11-2, the J call TRBJ2-7; D gene uncertain. The CDR3 has 15 residues. Germline lookup yields CDR1 SGHAT and CDR2 FQNNGV. V lost 0 bases to trimming and J lost 4 bases, with 13 bases between them. The CDR3 bases are TGTGCCAGCAGCTTAGATTCGGTTTTCGCATACGAGCAGTACTTC. It encodes CASSLDSVFAYEQYF.

This chain connects TRBV6-5 to TRBJ2-5; the D gene is possibly TRBD1 (5 bases). Germline V gene lookup returns CDR1 MNHEY and CDR2 SVGAGI. The CDR3 is 13 residues long. V was shortened by 6 bases and J by 4 bases, with 12 bases between the two germline ends. The CDR3: CASSAQAPETQYF. The CDR3 coding sequence is TGTGCCAGCAGCGCACAGGCCCCAGAGACCCAGTACTTC.

In DNA, the CDR3 is TGTGCCAGCAGTTTAATCGATTCCGGGACAGAAGCTTTCTTT. As protein: CASSLIDSGTEAFF. This chain links TRBV28 with TRBJ1-1, with D maybe TRBD1 (6 bases). This CDR3 region has 14 residues. Trimming took off 2 bases at V and 8 bases at J, with 15 bases between the two ends. CDR1 and CDR2 (germline): MDHEN, SYDVKM.

The chain is built from TRBV5-5 and TRBJ1-4; tentative D call: TRBD1 (5 bases). The CDR3 spans 15 residues. V lost 0 bases to trimming and J lost 8 bases, with 14 bases between them. Germline V CDR1 and CDR2: SGHKS, YYEKEE (reference sequence). The CDR3 sequence is CASSLGGSGIEKLFF. The CDR3 DNA is TGTGCCAGCAGCTTGGGTGGGTCAGGGATAGAAAAACTGTTTTTT.

The chain employs TRBV10-3 and TRBJ1-1, with a possible D match to TRBD1 (6 bases). Germline CDR1 and CDR2: ENHRY and SYGVKD. The CDR3 loop spans 14 amino acids. Trimming took off 8 bases at V and 4 bases at J, with 17 bases between the two ends. This CDR3 is CAIGLGEGGTEAFF. The CDR3 DNA follows: TGTGCCATCGGACTCGGGGAAGGGGGCACTGAAGCTTTCTTT.

The V call is TRBV19, the J call TRBJ1-5; 7 nucleotides line up with TRBD1. V trimming: 5 bases; J trimming: 5 bases; junction bases outside the gene matches: 12. Germline V CDR1 and CDR2: LNHDA, SQIVND (reference sequence). This CDR3 is 16 amino acids long. CDR3 in DNA: TGTGCCAGTAGTCGCCCGGGACAGCCAAGGGATCAGCCCCAGCATTTT. Translated, it gives CASSRPGQPRDQPQHF.

This clone has only one observation. The chain carries TRBV7-3 and TRBJ2-3; D gene uncertain. The CDR3 loop spans 15 amino acids. CDR1 and CDR2 (germline): SGHTA, FQGTGA. V lost 3 bases, J lost 0 bases, and 10 bases lay in between. The CDR3 reads CASSLRFSSTDTQYF. The CDR3 region has the DNA TGTGCCAGCAGCTTGCGGTTTTCTAGCACAGATACGCAGTATTTT.

This sequence joins TRBV4-1 and TRBJ2-7; possibly TRBD2 for D (6 bases). The V and J ends lost 5 bases and 3 bases respectively, with 14 bases between them. CDR1 and CDR2 from the germline V gene are MGHRA and YSYEKL. The CDR3 has 14 residues. The CDR3 bases are TGCGCCAGCAGCACTGGAGGGATTAACTACGAGCAGTACTTC. Its translation: CASSTGGINYEQYF.

This chain joins TRBV19 and TRBJ1-1; TRBD1 is a possible D gene (5 bases). V lost 7 bases, J lost 4 bases, and 19 bases lay in between. The germline CDR1 and CDR2 sequences are LNHDA and SQIVND (reference sequence). This CDR3 region has 15 residues. In DNA form, the CDR3 reads TGTGCCAGTACCTTGGACCCCCAAGGGGCCACTGAAGCTTTCTTT. This sequence encodes CASTLDPQGATEAFF.

This clone was counted once. This sequence joins TRBV6-1 and TRBJ2-3; no clear D. The CDR3 spans 12 residues. V was clipped by 2 bases and J by 7 bases, with 7 bases between them. Per the germline V gene, CDR1 is MNHNS and CDR2 is SASEGT. CDR3 amino acids: CASSEFKYTQYF. The CDR3 bases are TGTGCCAGCAGTGAATTTAAATATACGCAGTATTTT.

The genes are TRBV7-6 and TRBJ1-1; 7 bases are a match to TRBD1. Trimming removed 2 bases from V and 1 base from J; junction bases left unmatched: 4. Germline values: CDR1 SGHVS, CDR2 FNYEAQ. The CDR3 contains 15 residues. The chain's CDR3 is CASSLSGQSNTEAFF. CDR3 nucleotide sequence: TGTGCCAGCAGCTTATCGGGACAGTCGAACACTGAAGCTTTCTTT.

The chain links TRBV9 to TRBJ1-1, with TRBD1 as a possible D gene (6 bases). This CDR3 region has 14 residues. Germline V lookup: CDR1 SGDLS, CDR2 YYNGEE. Deletions cut 3 bases from V and 2 bases from J, with 11 bases between. CDR3 loop: CASSGTTGNTEAFF. CDR3 DNA sequence: TGTGCCAGCAGCGGGACGACAGGAAACACTGAAGCTTTCTTT.

The rearrangement uses TRBV19 and TRBJ2-2, with TRBD2 matching 8 bases. V lost 1 base to trimming and J lost 8 bases; unmatched junction nucleotides: 3. The germline V gene has CDR1 LNHDA and CDR2 SQIVND (reference sequence). The CDR3 has 14 residues. CDR3 protein: CASSIGAGAGELFF. As DNA, the CDR3 is TGTGCCAGTAGTATAGGAGCGGGGGCTGGGGAGCTGTTTTTT.

The chain carries TRBV28 and TRBJ2-7, with 7 positions matching TRBD2. With 6 bases clipped from V and 3 bases from J, the junction kept 11 bases outside the gene matches. This CDR3 is 15 amino acids long. The germline CDR1 and CDR2 sequences are MDHEN and SYDVKM. Here the CDR3 DNA reads TGTGCCAGCAGCCTGGGAGGGGCCCAGTTCTACGAGCAGTACTTC. Amino acids: CASSLGGAQFYEQYF.

The CDR3 coding sequence is TGTGCCAGCACCAACTCGACACCTTACACCGGGGAGCTGTTTTTT. It specifies CASTNSTPYTGELFF. The rearrangement uses TRBV27 and TRBJ2-2; D is uncertain. CDR3 length equals 15 residues. The V and J ends lost 7 bases and 3 bases respectively, with 15 bases between them. The germline gives CDR1 MNHEY, CDR2 SMNVEV (reference sequence).

The chain combines TRBV2 with TRBJ1-2; TRBD1 matches 8 bases. Trimming took 8 bases from V and 2 from J; bases not matched to a gene: 4. CDR1 is SNHLY, CDR2 FYNNEI, per germline. The CDR3 is made up of 13 amino acids. The CDR3 is CASGGQVNYGYTF. For the CDR3, the DNA is TGTGCCAGCGGGGGACAGGTAAACTATGGCTACACCTTC.

The chain carries TRBV5-1 and TRBJ2-7; TRBD1 matches at 7 bases. This CDR3 has 13 residues. The germline CDR1 and CDR2 sequences are SGHRS and YFSETQ. After removal of 0 bases from V and 9 bases from J, the junction contained 6 bases not matched to a gene. This CDR3 is CASSLGQGYAQYF. The CDR3 region has the DNA TGCGCCAGCAGCTTGGGACAGGGTTATGCGCAGTACTTC.

The rearrangement uses TRBV27 and TRBJ1-1, with D possibly matching TRBD1 (5 bases). Germline loops: CDR1 MNHEY, CDR2 SMNVEV (reference sequence). The CDR3 has 13 amino acids. The ends were cut back, 6 bases at V and 4 bases at J, with 12 bases in the middle. Here the CDR3 DNA reads TGTGCCAGCAGCAGGGCCCTGGGCACTGAAGCTTTCTTT. It codes for CASSRALGTEAFF.